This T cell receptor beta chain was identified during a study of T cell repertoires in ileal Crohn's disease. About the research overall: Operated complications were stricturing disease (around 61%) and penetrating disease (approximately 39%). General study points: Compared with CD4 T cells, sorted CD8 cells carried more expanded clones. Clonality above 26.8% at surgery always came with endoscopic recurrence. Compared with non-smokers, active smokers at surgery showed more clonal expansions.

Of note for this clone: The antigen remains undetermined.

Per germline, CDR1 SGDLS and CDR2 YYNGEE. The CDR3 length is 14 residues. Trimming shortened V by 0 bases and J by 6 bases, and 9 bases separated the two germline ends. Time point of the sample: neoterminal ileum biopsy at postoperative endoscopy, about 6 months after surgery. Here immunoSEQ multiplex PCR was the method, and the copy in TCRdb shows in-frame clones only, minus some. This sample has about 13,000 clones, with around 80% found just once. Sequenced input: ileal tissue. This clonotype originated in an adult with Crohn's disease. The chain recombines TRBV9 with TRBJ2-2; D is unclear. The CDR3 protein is CASSVASESGELFF. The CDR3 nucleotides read TGTGCCAGCAGCGTAGCGAGTGAGTCCGGGGAGCTGTTTTTT.